The rows below give T cell receptor beta chains drawn from one sample of a study of T cells in Graves' hyperthyroidism and ophthalmopathy. Via MiXCR, TCRdb re-called the multiplex PCR reads, giving one row per CDR3 protein. The sample contains some 350,000 distinct CDR3 sequences, roughly 15% of which appear only once. Sequenced sample: blood. The receptor set was obtained from an older woman with Graves' ophthalmopathy. The CDR3 runs from the conserved cysteine through the conserved F or W. The D gene is left open where the match is weak. Clone sizes are given selectively: once, few, many, or a class where the clone is expanded.

V gene	D gene	J gene	clone size	CDR3 DNA	CDR3 protein
TRBV2	NA	TRBJ2-3	many	TGTGCCAGCAGTGTGGAAGCTTCGGATACGCAGTATTTT	CASSVEASDTQYF
TRBV7-3	NA	TRBJ2-5	few	TGTGCCAGCAGCTTAACCTCGGGGACTGGGGAGACCCAGTACTTC	CASSLTSGTGETQYF
TRBV20-1	TRBD2	TRBJ2-3	few	TGCAGTCCGATAGGGGCGGGGGGCACAGATACGCAGTATTTT	CSPIGAGGTDTQYF
TRBV11-2	TRBD1	TRBJ1-1	many	TGTGCCAGCAGCTCGGGACAGGGCGGCACTGAAGCTTTCTTT	CASSSGQGGTEAFF
TRBV12-3/TRBV12-4	NA	TRBJ1-5	NA	TGTGCCAGCAGTTCGGCAGGGCGACAGCCCCAGCATTTT	CASSSAGRQPQHF
TRBV7-2	TRBD2	TRBJ2-7	many	TGTGCCAGCAGCGCCGCTAGCGGGCCCTACGAGCAGTACTTC	CASSAASGPYEQYF
TRBV2	TRBD1	TRBJ1-2	many	TGTGCCAGCAGTGAAGTAACCCGGGACAGGGTTTGGGGCTACACCTTC	CASSEVTRDRVWGYTF
TRBV28	NA	TRBJ1-1	NA	TGTGCGGCAAAGGGAGACACTGAAGCTTTCTTT	CAAKGDTEAFF
TRBV6-1	TRBD1	TRBJ2-7	many	TGTGCCAGCAGTGAACGCGGAAGGACAGGGGCATTCTACGAGCAGTACTTC	CASSERGRTGAFYEQYF
TRBV29-1	NA	TRBJ1-5	many	TGCAGCGTCCGAGTCGGAGGGGGGGGATATAGCAATCAGCCCCAGCATTTT	CSVRVGGGGYSNQPQHF
TRBV2	TRBD2	TRBJ2-3	many	TGTGCCAGCAGCCCCGGACTAGCGGGAGGTGCGGATACGCAGTATTTT	CASSPGLAGGADTQYF
TRBV6-2/TRBV6-3	NA	TRBJ1-4	NA	TGTGCCAGCAGCTCCGGCAGGCGGGGTCCTAATGAAAAACTGTTTTTT	CASSSGRRGPNEKLFF
TRBV24-1	TRBD1	TRBJ2-4	many	TGTGCCACCAGTGATGCCCGGGACAGTCAATTCTCCAAAAACATTCAGTACTTC	CATSDARDSQFSKNIQYF
TRBV2	TRBD2	TRBJ2-1	NA	TGTGCCAGCAGATCAGGGACTAGACGAAGTTACAATGAGCAGTTCTTC	CASRSGTRRSYNEQFF
TRBV28	TRBD2	TRBJ2-1	many	TGTGCCAGCAGGCAACTAGCGGGAGTTTTAGAGTCCTACAATGAGCAGTTCTTC	CASRQLAGVLESYNEQFF
TRBV6-2/TRBV6-3	NA	TRBJ1-5	many	TGTGCCAGCAGACCCAACAGCAGCAATCAGCCCCAGCATTTT	CASRPNSSNQPQHF
TRBV18	NA	TRBJ1-1	many	TGTGCCAGCTCACCAAGGATGTTCGGCACTGAAGCTTTCTTT	CASSPRMFGTEAFF
TRBV5-1	NA	TRBJ1-5	many	TGCGCCAGCAGTCCTCAGGGGATCGATCAGCCCCAGCATTTT	CASSPQGIDQPQHF
TRBV27	NA	TRBJ2-1	few	TGTGCCAGCAGTTTTAAGGGGACCTCCTACAATGAGCAGTTCTTC	CASSFKGTSYNEQFF
TRBV7-9	NA	TRBJ2-7	many	TGTGCCAGCAGCTTAGCGCTGGGGGGCAACGAGCAGTACTTC	CASSLALGGNEQYF
TRBV3-1	TRBD1	TRBJ2-3	many	TGTGCCAGCAGACTACAGGGGGCGAGTGGTACAGATACGCAGTATTTT	CASRLQGASGTDTQYF
TRBV28	NA	TRBJ2-5	many	TGTGCCAGCAGCTACCCCCCCATCCAGCCCTATCGTCAAGAGACCCAGTACTTC	CASSYPPIQPYRQETQYF
TRBV2	TRBD1	TRBJ2-7	NA	TGTGCCAGCAGAGCCAGGACAGGGTCCTACGAGCAGTACTTC	CASRARTGSYEQYF